The 25 T cell receptor beta chains below were found in one sample sequenced in a study of T cells after yellow fever vaccination. TCRdb independently ran MiXCR on the 5' RACE reads; one entry per CDR3 protein. Found here are 500,000 to 650,000 distinct CDR3 sequences, 17% of them singletons; the top ten hold 15% to 20%. Sequenced material: PBMCs, taken roughly 5 days after the first yellow fever vaccination. All receptors derive from a man between 18 and 35 years old who received the YFV17D yellow fever vaccine.

This clonotype was counted at least ten times. The chain carries TRBV7-9 and TRBJ1-1; D uncertain. The CDR3 spans 13 residues. V dropped 3 bases and J dropped 6 bases, with 11 bases sitting between them. Germline CDR1 reads SEHNR; CDR2 reads FQNEAQ (reference sequence). The CDR3 DNA sequence: TGTGCCAGCAGCTTCCCCGGCACCCCTGAAGCTTTCTTT. It specifies CASSFPGTPEAFF.

The V gene is TRBV7-2, the J gene TRBJ2-3; D not resolved. The CDR3 contains 14 residues. V dropped 7 bases and J dropped 0 bases, with 11 bases sitting between them. CDR1 and CDR2 (germline): SGHTA, FQGNSA. The DNA for the CDR3 is TGTGCCAGCACCGCGGTCACTAGCACAGATACGCAGTATTTT. Its translation: CASTAVTSTDTQYF.

V usage is TRBV5-1 and J usage is TRBJ2-3; D gene unclear. The CDR3 contains 16 residues. Per the germline V gene, CDR1 is SGHRS and CDR2 is YFSETQ. V dropped 0 bases and J dropped 4 bases, with 15 bases sitting between them. CDR3 nucleotides: TGCGCCAGCAGCTTGGGGGCCCAAGATCGGGCAGATACGCAGTATTTT. Its protein is CASSLGAQDRADTQYF.

The chain has TRBV9 and TRBJ2-7, with a tentative D call TRBD2 (6 bases). V was pared by 2 bases and J by 2 bases, with 17 bases between. This CDR3 comprises 16 residues. CDR1 is SGDLS, CDR2 YYNGEE, per germline. CDR3 in DNA: TGTGCCAGCAGCGTGGCCCCGGGTGGCGGGGCCTACGAGCAGTACTTC. Amino acid sequence: CASSVAPGGGAYEQYF.

V usage is TRBV30 and J usage is TRBJ2-3; TRBD1 matches 10 bases. With 4 bases clipped from V and 4 bases from J, the junction kept 8 bases outside the gene matches. The length of the CDR3 is 15 residues. The germline gives CDR1 GTSNPN, CDR2 SVGIG (reference sequence). Written as DNA, the CDR3 is TGTGCCTGGAATGGGGGACAGGGGTTGTCAGATACGCAGTATTTT. This codes for CAWNGGQGLSDTQYF.

In nucleotides, the CDR3 is TGCGCCAGCAGTGATTATAGACGAGGGATCTCCTACGAGCAGTACTTC. It is translated as CASSDYRRGISYEQYF. V usage is TRBV10-2 and J usage is TRBJ2-7; tentatively, D is TRBD2 (5 bases). V shed 3 bases and J shed 0 bases, with 15 bases lying between them. CDR1 WSHSY and CDR2 SAAADI come from the germline V gene. The CDR3 runs 16 residues.

V is TRBV5-4 and J is TRBJ1-1; the D is unclear. The germline gives CDR1 SGHNT, CDR2 YYREEE (reference sequence). V dropped 3 bases and J dropped 7 bases, with 13 bases sitting between them. The CDR3 runs 13 residues. CDR3 nucleotides: TGTGCCAGCAGCTCGAAATTAACTTATGAAGCTTTCTTT. Encoded protein: CASSSKLTYEAFF.

The chain uses TRBV14 and TRBJ1-1; D not certain. Germline loops: CDR1 SGHDN, CDR2 FVKESK. The CDR3 totals 15 residues. Trimming removed 4 bases from V and 4 bases from J, with 16 bases in between. For the CDR3, the DNA is TGTGCCAGCAGCCCGTTTAGCGCGGGCTCCACTGAAGCTTTCTTT. This encodes CASSPFSAGSTEAFF.

This clonotype was seen only a few times. The chain employs TRBV12-3 or TRBV12-4 and TRBJ2-1, with D tentatively TRBD1 (5 bases). The V end lost 1 base, the J end lost 3 bases, and 10 bases lay between the germline ends. The CDR3 is 15 residues long. The CDR3 coding sequence is TGTGCCAGCAGTTTAGAACAGGCTCTCTACAATGAGCAGTTCTTC. This sequence encodes CASSLEQALYNEQFF.

The V and J genes are TRBV12-3 or TRBV12-4 and TRBJ1-5; D ambiguous. The CDR3 is 13 residues long. V gave up 6 bases and J gave up 5 bases, with 11 bases separating them. The CDR3 bases are TGTGCCAGCAGGCGGGCTATATATCAGCCCCAGCATTTT. This gives the protein CASRRAIYQPQHF.

The sample holds a few counts of this clonotype. This chain connects TRBV18 to TRBJ1-1; possible D gene TRBD1, 5 bases. V was shortened by 6 bases and J by 5 bases, with 13 bases between the two germline ends. The CDR3 totals 13 residues. CDR1 KGHSH and CDR2 LQKENI come from the germline V gene. The CDR3 DNA reads as TGTGCCAGCTCCCAGGAAGAGGGGACTGAAGCTTTCTTT. Encoded protein: CASSQEEGTEAFF. Full variable domain (remainder filled in from reference TRBV18 and TRBJ1-1): NAGVMQNPRHLVRRRGQEARLRCSPMKGHSHVYWYRQLPEEGLKFMVYLQKENIIDESGMPKERFSAEFPKEGPSILRIQQVVRGDSAAYFCASSQEEGTEAFFGQGTRLTVV.

The chain joins TRBV6-2 or TRBV6-3 to TRBJ2-7, with D perhaps TRBD1 (6 bases). Germline V gene data show CDR1 as MNHEY and CDR2 as SVGEGT. Trimming removed 6 bases from V and 2 bases from J, with 14 bases in between. This CDR3 has 14 amino acids. The CDR3 DNA sequence: TGTGCCAGCAGGCAGACAGGTAACGCCTACGAGCAGTACGTC. It specifies CASRQTGNAYEQYV.

CDR3 DNA sequence: TGCAGTGCTAGTGGCCCACAGGGGATCAACTATGGCTACACCTTC. It encodes CSASGPQGINYGYTF. The chain recombines TRBV20-1 with TRBJ1-2; 7 nucleotides agree with TRBD1. CDR1 is DFQATT, CDR2 SNEGSKA, per germline (reference sequence). V lost 3 bases, J lost 2 bases, and 9 bases stayed unmatched. There are 15 residues in the CDR3.

V usage is TRBV19 and J usage is TRBJ2-6; 7 bases map to TRBD1. This CDR3 is built from 15 residues. From germline, CDR1 is LNHDA and CDR2 SQIVND (reference sequence). Trimming cost V 7 bases and J 2 bases; bases outside gene matches: 5. The CDR3 DNA reads as TGTGCCAGTAACGATGACAGGGCTGGGGCCAACGTCCTGACTTTC. Protein: CASNDDRAGANVLTF.

This clonotype was counted between two and nine times. This chain joins TRBV4-1 and TRBJ2-2; D unresolved. Germline assignment: CDR1 MGHRA and CDR2 YSYEKL. This CDR3 comprises 17 residues. Trimming stripped 0 bases from V and 3 bases from J, with 14 bases between. The CDR3 is CASSQDGYPYDTGELFF. The CDR3 region has the DNA TGCGCCAGCAGCCAAGACGGCTACCCATATGACACCGGGGAGCTGTTTTTT.

This clonotype has a handful of counts. The chain carries TRBV7-2 and TRBJ2-7, with 9 positions matching TRBD1. This CDR3 is built from 13 residues. Germline loops: CDR1 SGHTA, CDR2 FQGNSA. J was trimmed by 4 bases and V by 5 bases; bases with no gene match: 3. In nucleotides, the CDR3 is TGTGCCAGCAGCACAGGGGGCGCGTACGAGCAGTACGTC. Protein: CASSTGGAYEQYV.

This clonotype was counted between two and nine times. This chain connects TRBV6-5 to TRBJ1-1; D remains ambiguous. V gave up 4 bases and J gave up 7 bases, with 10 bases separating them. Germline V lookup: CDR1 MNHEY, CDR2 SVGAGI. The CDR3 has 12 amino acids. CDR3 in amino acids: CASSFGWGEAFF. The CDR3 DNA is TGTGCCAGCAGTTTCGGATGGGGTGAAGCTTTCTTT.

CDR3 residues: CASSPRRDVSYGYTF. The CDR3 nucleotides read TGTGCCAGCAGTCCCCGTAGGGATGTTAGCTATGGCTACACCTTC. The chain couples TRBV6-1 to TRBJ1-2; D remains unclear. The germline CDR1 and CDR2 sequences are MNHNS and SASEGT. The CDR3 is made up of 15 amino acids. The V end was cut by 5 bases, the J end by 4 bases, with 17 bases between.

This clonotype turned up a few times. An end of the junction differs from the germline gene, which may be a read error. This chain uses TRBV12-3 or TRBV12-4 with TRBJ2-1; perhaps TRBD1 as D (6 bases). This CDR3 region has 12 residues. CDR3 bases: TGTGCCAGCAGTAGAGGGGGAGCCCTCAGCCAATTC. Encoded protein: CASSRGGALSQF.

This clonotype was counted a few times. This chain connects TRBV12-3 or TRBV12-4 to TRBJ1-2, with 7 bases that match TRBD1. This CDR3 region has 15 residues. With 3 bases clipped from V and 7 bases from J, the junction kept 11 bases outside the gene matches. The CDR3 loop is CASSFPDRRDAGYTF. CDR3 sequence (DNA): TGTGCCAGCAGTTTCCCGGACAGGCGGGACGCTGGCTACACCTTC.

The chain employs TRBV10-3 and TRBJ1-4; possible D gene TRBD1, 5 bases. This CDR3 spans 14 amino acids. With 4 bases removed from V and 8 bases from J, the gap between germline ends came to 14 bases. CDR1 and CDR2 from the germline V gene are ENHRY and SYGVKD. The CDR3 is CAISGSSGREKLFF. The CDR3 DNA sequence: TGTGCCATCAGTGGTTCATCGGGGCGGGAAAAACTGTTTTTT.

For this clonotype: An end of the junction does not agree with germline; a read error may underlie this. The chain couples TRBV6-5 to TRBJ1-2, with 9 bases lining up with TRBD1. This CDR3 comprises 18 residues. CDR1 is MNHEY, CDR2 SVGAGI, per germline. The CDR3 DNA follows: TGTACCAGCAGTTACGCTGACAGGGGGTTGGGTCTAGGCTATGGCTACACCTTC. This codes for CTSSYADRGLGLGYGYTF.

The chain joins TRBV28 to TRBJ2-7, with TRBD1 matching over 7 bases. CDR1 is MDHEN, CDR2 SYDVKM, per germline. V shed 6 bases, J shed 7 bases, and the junction held 18 bases outside the gene matches. The CDR3 length is 16 residues. For the CDR3, the DNA is TGTGCCAGCAGCGCACGACAGGGAAGGTCTCGGTCGGAGCAGTACGTC. This translates into CASSARQGRSRSEQYV.

In its sample, this clonotype was seen a few times. The chain recombines TRBV18 with TRBJ1-2, with D perhaps matching TRBD1 (5 bases). The CDR3 is made up of 15 amino acids. With 2 bases removed from V and 0 bases from J, the gap between germline ends came to 10 bases. Germline CDR1 and CDR2: KGHSH and LQKENI. CDR3: CASSPSARANYGYTF. CDR3 nucleotides: TGTGCCAGCTCACCAAGCGCCAGGGCTAACTATGGCTACACCTTC.

There are a few counts of this clonotype. The genes are TRBV7-2 and TRBJ1-2, with D possibly matching TRBD1 (5 bases). Germline V CDR1 and CDR2: SGHTA, FQGNSA. CDR3 size: 14 residues. The V end lost 4 bases, the J end lost 3 bases, and 12 bases lay between the germline ends. DNA for the CDR3: TGTGCCAGCAGCTCGCCCGGGGCCGACTATGGCTACACCTTC. This sequence encodes CASSSPGADYGYTF. Full variable domain (remainder filled in from reference TRBV7-2 and TRBJ1-2): GAGVSQSPSNKVTEKGKDVELRCDPISGHTALYWYRQSLGQGLEFLIYFQGNSAPDKSGLPSDRFSAERTGGSVSTLTIQRTQQEDSAVYLCASSSPGADYGYTFGSGTRLTVV.